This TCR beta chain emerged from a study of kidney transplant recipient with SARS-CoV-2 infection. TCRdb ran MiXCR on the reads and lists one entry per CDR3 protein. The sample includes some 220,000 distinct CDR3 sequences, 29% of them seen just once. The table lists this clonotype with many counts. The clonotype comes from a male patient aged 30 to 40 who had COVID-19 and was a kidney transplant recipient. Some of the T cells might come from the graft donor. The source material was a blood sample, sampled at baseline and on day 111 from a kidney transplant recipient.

The CDR3 loop reads CASSSGLAGGPTDTQYF. CDR3 DNA sequence: TGTGCCAGCAGCTCTGGACTAGCGGGAGGGCCCACAGATACGCAGTATTTT. This sequence joins TRBV7-2 and TRBJ2-3; 15 bases agree with TRBD2. Germline trimming cut 4 bases from V and 2 bases from J; bases unmatched to any gene: 4. Germline V gene lookup returns CDR1 SGHTA and CDR2 FQGNSA. The CDR3 contains 17 residues. Filled out from reference TRBV7-2 and TRBJ2-3, the complete variable domain reads GAGVSQSPSNKVTEKGKDVELRCDPISGHTALYWYRQSLGQGLEFLIYFQGNSAPDKSGLPSDRFSAERTGGSVSTLTIQRTQQEDSAVYLCASSSGLAGGPTDTQYFGPGTRLTVL.